Below are 17 T cell receptor beta chains sequenced from a single sample in a study of OX40 agonist ivuxolimab in advanced cancers. The method was immunoSEQ multiplex PCR; TCRdb's version includes in-frame clones alone and lacks a portion of them. The sample includes tens of thousands of clones, roughly nine tenths of them seen just once. This sample comprised CD4+ or CD8+ T cells sorted from blood, obtained in a trial of the OX40 agonist ivuxolimab. The source is an adult with an advanced solid tumor such as melanoma, head and neck, liver or kidney cancer.

The rearrangement joins TRBV4-1 to TRBJ2-1; TRBD2 agrees at 7 bases. From germline, CDR1 is MGHRA and CDR2 YSYEKL. The CDR3 spans 15 residues. V shed 0 bases and J 4 bases; nucleotides not matched to a gene: 3. The CDR3 sequence is CASSQERGLYNEQFF. CDR3 DNA: TGCGCCAGCAGCCAAGAGAGGGGACTATACAATGAGCAGTTCTTC.

V is TRBV29-1 and J is TRBJ2-1, with D hard to call. Trimming removed 0 bases from V and 8 bases from J, with 11 bases in between. The CDR3 is 13 amino acids. Per germline, CDR1 SQVTM and CDR2 ANQGSEA. The CDR3 nucleotides are TGCAGCGTTGAAGATCCCTTCCCGGATGAGCAGTTCTTC. This codes for CSVEDPFPDEQFF.

This chain uses TRBV30 with TRBJ2-1; TRBD2 matches 9 bases. CDR3 length: 16 amino acids. Per the germline V gene, CDR1 is GTSNPN and CDR2 is SVGIG (reference sequence). V shed 2 bases, J shed 0 bases, and the junction held 5 bases outside the gene matches. The DNA for the CDR3 is TGTGCCTGGAGTAAGGAGCGGGGGGCCTCCTACAATGAGCAGTTCTTC. Amino acid sequence: CAWSKERGASYNEQFF.

The chain has TRBV19 and TRBJ1-5, with 7 positions matching TRBD1. V dropped 5 bases and J dropped 8; count of bases not matched to a gene: 12. Germline CDR1 LNHDA, CDR2 SQIVND (reference sequence). This CDR3 spans 15 amino acids. CDR3: CASSLWTGGDEPQHF. In nucleotides, the CDR3 is TGTGCCAGTAGTCTATGGACAGGTGGTGATGAGCCCCAGCATTTT.

The J gene is TRBJ2-7, the V gene TRBV2, with D perhaps matching TRBD1 (5 bases). Trimming removed 8 bases from V and 1 base from J, with 9 bases in between. The V gene's germline CDR1 is SNHLY and CDR2 FYNNEI. The length of the CDR3 is 12 residues. CDR3 in amino acids: CASVGESYEQYF. In DNA form, the CDR3 reads TGTGCCAGCGTAGGGGAATCCTACGAGCAGTACTTC. The entire variable domain, with the rest obtained from reference TRBV2 and TRBJ2-7, is as follows: EPEVTQTPSHQVTQMGQEVILRCVPISNHLYFYWYRQILGQKVEFLVSFYNNEISEKSEIFDDQFSVERPDGSNFTLKIRSTKLEDSAMYFCASVGESYEQYFGPGTRLTVT.

The chain is built from TRBV29-1 and TRBJ2-7, with TRBD2 as a possible D gene (5 bases). Germline values: CDR1 SQVTM, CDR2 ANQGSEA. Trimming cost V 4 bases and J 7 bases, with 11 bases left between them. The CDR3 has 11 amino acids. CDR3 sequence: CSVGEFSEQYF. For the CDR3, the DNA is TGCAGCGTTGGGGAGTTTTCGGAGCAGTACTTC.

The chain combines TRBV5-5 with TRBJ1-1, with D hard to call. The CDR3 covers 13 residues. CDR1 is SGHKS and CDR2 is YYEKEE in the germline V gene (reference sequence). V lost 2 bases and J 2 bases, leaving 7 bases between the germline ends. CDR3 amino acids: CASSFTPNTEAFF. The CDR3 DNA reads as TGTGCCAGCAGCTTCACACCAAACACTGAAGCTTTCTTT.

J is TRBJ2-3 and V is TRBV10-3; TRBD2 agrees at 10 bases. J was trimmed by 10 bases and V by 2 bases; bases with no gene match: 9. The CDR3 is 15 residues long. The germline V gene has CDR1 ENHRY and CDR2 SYGVKD. The CDR3 protein is CAISEASGGAIAQYF. The CDR3, as DNA: TGTGCCATCAGTGAGGCGAGCGGGGGGGCTATTGCGCAGTATTTT.

The chain is built from TRBV19 and TRBJ2-1; the D gene is possibly TRBD2 (5 bases). The CDR3 length is 15 residues. Trimming stripped 2 bases from V and 0 bases from J, with 8 bases between. Germline CDR1 LNHDA, CDR2 SQIVND (reference sequence). The CDR3 here is CASSIWRYSYNEQFF. CDR3 nucleotides: TGTGCCAGTAGTATATGGAGGTACTCCTACAATGAGCAGTTCTTC.

This clone has just one count. This chain uses TRBV7-9 with TRBJ1-4; D not resolved. V dropped 5 bases and J dropped 5 bases, with 15 bases sitting between them. Germline CDR1 SEHNR, CDR2 FQNEAQ (reference sequence). This CDR3 is built from 15 residues. DNA of the CDR3: TGTGCCAGCAGCCTCTCCTTCGGGAGCAATGAAAAACTGTTTTTT. Protein product: CASSLSFGSNEKLFF. The whole variable domain, filled in from reference TRBV7-9 and TRBJ1-4, reads DTGVSQNPRHKITKRGQNVTFRCDPISEHNRLYWYRQTLGQGPEFLTYFQNEAQLEKSRLLSDRFSAERPKGSFSTLEIQRTEQGDSAMYLCASSLSFGSNEKLFFGSGTQLSVL.

This chain links TRBV9 with TRBJ2-1; 10 nucleotides line up with TRBD1. V trimming: 3 bases; J trimming: 8 bases; junction bases outside the gene matches: 5. The CDR3 sequence is 14 residues long. The germline V gene encodes CDR1 SGDLS and CDR2 YYNGEE. CDR3 coding DNA: TGTGCCAGCAGCGCCGACAGGGGGCTGGATGAGCAGTTCTTC. Translating it yields CASSADRGLDEQFF. Full variable domain (missing parts from reference TRBV9 and TRBJ2-1): DSGVTQTPKHLITATGQRVTLRCSPRSGDLSVYWYQQSLDQGLQFLIQYYNGEERAKGNILERFSAQQFPDLHSELNLSSLELGDSALYFCASSADRGLDEQFFGPGTRLTVL.

This chain uses TRBV4-1 with TRBJ2-1; D gene ambiguous. Per the germline V gene, CDR1 is MGHRA and CDR2 is YSYEKL. CDR3 length: 16 residues. The ends were cut back, 0 bases at V and 0 bases at J, with 9 bases in the middle. The CDR3 DNA reads TGCGCCAGCAGCCAAGATCAGGCGAGCTCCTACAATGAGCAGTTCTTC. Protein product: CASSQDQASSYNEQFF.

This chain links TRBV28 with TRBJ1-1, with D possibly TRBD1 on 6 matching bases. In germline, CDR1 is MDHEN, CDR2 SYDVKM. V lost 1 base and J lost 7, with 13 bases in between. The CDR3 consists of 14 residues. The CDR3 spells CASSLSGGPGEAFF. The CDR3 DNA reads as TGTGCCAGCAGTTTATCGGGGGGGCCGGGTGAAGCTTTCTTT.

V and J are TRBV5-4 and TRBJ1-2; TRBD1 might be the D (6 bases). In germline, CDR1 is SGHNT, CDR2 YYREEE (reference sequence). The CDR3 loop spans 15 amino acids. The V and J ends lost 0 bases and 2 bases respectively, with 11 bases between them. CDR3 bases: TGTGCCAGCAGCTTGGTACAGGGAATAAACTATGGCTACACCTTC. Its translation is CASSLVQGINYGYTF.

The chain has TRBV6-6 and TRBJ1-2, with TRBD1 as a possible D gene (5 bases). The germline V and J ends were trimmed by 5 bases and 6 bases, with 19 bases remaining between them. The CDR3 has 15 residues. Germline V gene data show CDR1 as MNHNY and CDR2 as SVGAGI (reference sequence). CDR3 sequence reads: CASSRTATEENGYTF. Here the CDR3 DNA reads TGTGCCAGCAGTCGTACCGCGACAGAGGAGAATGGCTACACCTTC.

This rearrangement joins TRBV29-1 to TRBJ1-4, with 10 nucleotides matching TRBD1. CDR3 length: 14 residues. Germline V gene lookup returns CDR1 SQVTM and CDR2 ANQGSEA. Trimming at V came to 4 bases and at J to 8 bases, leaving 7 bases not matched to a gene. CDR3 region: CSVVTGTGEEKLFF. The DNA of the CDR3 is TGCAGCGTTGTTACCGGGACAGGGGAAGAAAAACTGTTTTTT.

The chain carries TRBV4-2 and TRBJ1-5; D is uncertain. Trimming stripped 4 bases from V and 0 bases from J, with 10 bases between. CDR1 and CDR2 from the germline V gene are LGHNA and YNFKEQ. The length of the CDR3 is 15 residues. The CDR3 sequence is CASSLKLISNQPQHF. Here the CDR3 DNA reads TGTGCCAGCAGCCTCAAGTTAATTAGCAATCAGCCCCAGCATTTT.